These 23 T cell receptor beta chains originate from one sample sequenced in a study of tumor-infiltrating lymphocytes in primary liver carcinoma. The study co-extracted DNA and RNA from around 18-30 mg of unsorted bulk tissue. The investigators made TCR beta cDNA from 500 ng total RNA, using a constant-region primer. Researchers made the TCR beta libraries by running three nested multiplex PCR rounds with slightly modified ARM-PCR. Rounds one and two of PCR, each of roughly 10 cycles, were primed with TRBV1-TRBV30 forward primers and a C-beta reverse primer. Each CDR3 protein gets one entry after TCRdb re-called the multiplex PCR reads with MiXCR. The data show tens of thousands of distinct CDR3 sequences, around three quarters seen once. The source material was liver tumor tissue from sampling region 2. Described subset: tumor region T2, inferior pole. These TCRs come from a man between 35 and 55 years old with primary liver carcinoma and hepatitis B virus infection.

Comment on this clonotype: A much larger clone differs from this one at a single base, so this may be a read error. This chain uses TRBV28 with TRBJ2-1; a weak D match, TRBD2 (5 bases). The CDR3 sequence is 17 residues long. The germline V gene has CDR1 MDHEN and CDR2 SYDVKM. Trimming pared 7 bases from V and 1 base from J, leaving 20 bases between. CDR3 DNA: TGTGCCAGCACTTTCCCTAGAGTTGGAGGATCCTACAATGAGCAGTTCTTC. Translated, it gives CASTFPRVGGSYNEQFF.

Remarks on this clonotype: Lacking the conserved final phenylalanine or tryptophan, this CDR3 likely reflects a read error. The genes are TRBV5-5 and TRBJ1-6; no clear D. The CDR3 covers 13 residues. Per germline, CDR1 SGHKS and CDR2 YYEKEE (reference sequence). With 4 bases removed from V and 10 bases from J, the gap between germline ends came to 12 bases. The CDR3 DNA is TGTGCCAGCAGCCCTGGACCTGGCTCACCCCTCCACTCT. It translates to CASSPGPGSPLHS.

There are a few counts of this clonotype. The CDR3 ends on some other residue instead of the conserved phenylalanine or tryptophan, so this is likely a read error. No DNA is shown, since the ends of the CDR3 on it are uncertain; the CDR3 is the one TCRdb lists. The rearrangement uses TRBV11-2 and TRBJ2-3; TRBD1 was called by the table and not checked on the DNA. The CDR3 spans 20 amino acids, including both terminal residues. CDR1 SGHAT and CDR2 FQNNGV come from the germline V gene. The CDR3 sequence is CATSPDDPLQIARSTDTRYS.

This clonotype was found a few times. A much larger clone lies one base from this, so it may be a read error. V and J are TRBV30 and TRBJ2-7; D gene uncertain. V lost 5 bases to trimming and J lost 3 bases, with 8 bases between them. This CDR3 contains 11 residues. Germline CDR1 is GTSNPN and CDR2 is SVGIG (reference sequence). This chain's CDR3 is CAWGPSYEQYF. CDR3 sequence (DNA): TGTGCCTGGGGTCCTAGCTACGAGCAGTACTTC.

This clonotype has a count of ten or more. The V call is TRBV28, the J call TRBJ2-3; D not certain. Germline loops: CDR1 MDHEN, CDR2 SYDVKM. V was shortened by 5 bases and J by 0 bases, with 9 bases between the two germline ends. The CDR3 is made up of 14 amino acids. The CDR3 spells CASSTRVSTDTQYF. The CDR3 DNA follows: TGTGCCAGCAGTACCCGGGTGAGCACAGATACGCAGTATTTT.

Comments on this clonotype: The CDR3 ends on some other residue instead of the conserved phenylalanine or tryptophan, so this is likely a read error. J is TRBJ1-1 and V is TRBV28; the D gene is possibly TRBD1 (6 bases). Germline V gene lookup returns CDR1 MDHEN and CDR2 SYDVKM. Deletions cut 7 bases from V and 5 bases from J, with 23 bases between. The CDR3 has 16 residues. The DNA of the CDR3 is TGTGCCAGCACCCTTGTCTTTGTGGGGGCAGGGACTGAAGCTTTCTAT. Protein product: CASTLVFVGAGTEAFY.

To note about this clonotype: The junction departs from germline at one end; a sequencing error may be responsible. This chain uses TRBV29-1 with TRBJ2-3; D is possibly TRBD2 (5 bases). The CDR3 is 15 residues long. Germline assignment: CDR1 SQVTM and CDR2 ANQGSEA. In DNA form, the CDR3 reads TGCAGTGTTGGAAGCGGTCTGCTAGGAATAGATACGCAATATTTT. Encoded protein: CSVGSGLLGIDTQYF.

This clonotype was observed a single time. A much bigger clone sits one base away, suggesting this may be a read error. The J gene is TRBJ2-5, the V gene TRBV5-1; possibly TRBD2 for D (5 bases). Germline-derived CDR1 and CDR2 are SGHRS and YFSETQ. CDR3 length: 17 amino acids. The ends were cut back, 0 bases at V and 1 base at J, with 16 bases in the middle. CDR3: CASSLEEILGSQETQYF. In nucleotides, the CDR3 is TGCGCCAGCAGCTTGGAGGAAATTCTGGGGAGCCAAGAGACCCAGTACTTC.

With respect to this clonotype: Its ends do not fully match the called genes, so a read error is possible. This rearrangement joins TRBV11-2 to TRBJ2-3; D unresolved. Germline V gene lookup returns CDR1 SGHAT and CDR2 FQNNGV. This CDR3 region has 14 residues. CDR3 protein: CAKSLERGTDTQYF. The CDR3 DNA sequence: TGTGCCAAGAGCTTAGAAAGAGGCACAGATACACAGTATTTT. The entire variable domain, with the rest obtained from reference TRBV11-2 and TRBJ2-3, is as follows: EAGVAQSPRYKIIEKRQSVAFWCNPISGHATLYWYQQILGQGPKLLIQFQNNGVVDDSQLPKDRFSAERLKGVDSTLKIQPAKLEDSAVYLCAKSLERGTDTQYFGPGTRLTVL.

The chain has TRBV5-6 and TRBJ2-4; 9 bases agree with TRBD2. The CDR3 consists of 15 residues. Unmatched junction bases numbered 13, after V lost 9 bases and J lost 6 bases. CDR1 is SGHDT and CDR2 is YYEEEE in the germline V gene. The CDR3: CATSLEAGGTNIQYF. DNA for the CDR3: TGTGCCACTAGCTTGGAAGCGGGGGGCACAAACATTCAGTACTTC.

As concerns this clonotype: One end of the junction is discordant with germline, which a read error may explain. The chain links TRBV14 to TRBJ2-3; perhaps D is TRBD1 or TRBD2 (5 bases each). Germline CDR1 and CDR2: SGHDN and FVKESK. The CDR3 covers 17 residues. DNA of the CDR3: TGTGTCAGCAGCCATAATCCCGGGACCATTAGCACAGATACGCAGTATTTT. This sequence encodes CVSSHNPGTISTDTQYF.

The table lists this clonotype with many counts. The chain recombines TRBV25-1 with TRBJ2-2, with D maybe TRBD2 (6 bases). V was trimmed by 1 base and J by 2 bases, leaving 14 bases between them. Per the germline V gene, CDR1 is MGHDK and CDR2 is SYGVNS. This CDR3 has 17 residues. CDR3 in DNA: TGTGCCAGCAGTGAATCGGAGGGTGGCAAAAACACCGGGGAGCTGTTTTTT. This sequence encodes CASSESEGGKNTGELFF.

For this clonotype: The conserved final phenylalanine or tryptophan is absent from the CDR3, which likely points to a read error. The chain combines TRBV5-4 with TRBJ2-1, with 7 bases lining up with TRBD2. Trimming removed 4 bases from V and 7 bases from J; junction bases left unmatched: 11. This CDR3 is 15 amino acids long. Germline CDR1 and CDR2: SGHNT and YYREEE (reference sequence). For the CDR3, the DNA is TGTGCCAGCAGCCCCCCATTGCGGGACTATAATGAGCAGTTCCTC. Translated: CASSPPLRDYNEQFL.

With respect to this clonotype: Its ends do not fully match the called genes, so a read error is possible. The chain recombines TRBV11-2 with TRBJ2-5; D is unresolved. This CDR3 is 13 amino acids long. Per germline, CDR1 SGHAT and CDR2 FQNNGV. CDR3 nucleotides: TGTGCCGGCAGCTTAGATTTTCTGGAGACCCTGTATTTC. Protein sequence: CAGSLDFLETLYF.

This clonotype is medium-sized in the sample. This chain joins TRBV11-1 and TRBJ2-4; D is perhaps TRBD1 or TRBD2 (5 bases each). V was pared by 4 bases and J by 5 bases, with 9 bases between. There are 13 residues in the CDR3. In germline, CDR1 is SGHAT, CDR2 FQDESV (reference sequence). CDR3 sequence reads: CASSWGPQNIQYF. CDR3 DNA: TGTGCCAGCAGCTGGGGACCCCAAAACATTCAGTACTTC.

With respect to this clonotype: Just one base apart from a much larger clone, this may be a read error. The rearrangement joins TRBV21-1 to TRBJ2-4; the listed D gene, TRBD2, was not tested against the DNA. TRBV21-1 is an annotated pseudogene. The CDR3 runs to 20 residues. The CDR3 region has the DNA TGTGCCAGCAGCAAAAGAGGGATCAAGGGAGCCGTCCTAGTCAAAAACATTCAGTACTTC. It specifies CASSKRGIKGAVLVKNIQYF.

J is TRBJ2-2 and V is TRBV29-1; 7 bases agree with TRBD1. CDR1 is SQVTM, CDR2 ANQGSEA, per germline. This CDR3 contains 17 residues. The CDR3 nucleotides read TGCAACGTCCTTGGGCTCCTCGGGACAGCGAACACCGGGGAGCTGTTTTTT. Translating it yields CNVLGLLGTANTGELFF.

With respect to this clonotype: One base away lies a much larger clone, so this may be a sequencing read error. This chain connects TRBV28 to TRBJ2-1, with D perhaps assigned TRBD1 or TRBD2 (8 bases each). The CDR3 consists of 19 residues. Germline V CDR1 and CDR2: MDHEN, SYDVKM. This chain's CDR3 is CAGSPWTGRSGSGANEQFF. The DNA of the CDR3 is TGTGCCGGCAGTCCCTGGACAGGGCGAAGCGGGAGTGGCGCAAATGAGCAGTTCTTC.

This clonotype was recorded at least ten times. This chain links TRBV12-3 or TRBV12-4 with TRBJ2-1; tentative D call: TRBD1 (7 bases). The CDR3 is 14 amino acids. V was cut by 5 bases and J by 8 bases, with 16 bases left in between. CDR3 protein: CASSLQGGSDEQFF. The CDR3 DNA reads TGTGCCAGCAGTCTCCAGGGGGGCAGCGATGAGCAGTTCTTC.

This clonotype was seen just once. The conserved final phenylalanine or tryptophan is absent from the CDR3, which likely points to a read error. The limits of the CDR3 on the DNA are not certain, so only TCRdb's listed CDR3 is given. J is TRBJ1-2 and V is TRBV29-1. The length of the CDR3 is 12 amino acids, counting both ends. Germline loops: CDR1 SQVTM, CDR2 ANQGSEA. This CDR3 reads CSVEHEGYGYNL.

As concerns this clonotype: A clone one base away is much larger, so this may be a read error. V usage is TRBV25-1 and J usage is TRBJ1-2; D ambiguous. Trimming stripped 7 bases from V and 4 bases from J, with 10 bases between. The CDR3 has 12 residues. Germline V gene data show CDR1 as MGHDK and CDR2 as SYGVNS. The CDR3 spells CASNGNRYGYTF. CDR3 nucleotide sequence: TGTGCCAGCAATGGGAACCGCTATGGCTACACCTTC.

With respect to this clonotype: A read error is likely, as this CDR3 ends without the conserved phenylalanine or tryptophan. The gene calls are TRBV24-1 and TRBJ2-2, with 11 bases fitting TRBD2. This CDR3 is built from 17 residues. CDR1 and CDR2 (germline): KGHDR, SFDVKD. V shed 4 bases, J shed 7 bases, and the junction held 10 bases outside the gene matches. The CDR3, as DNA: TGTGCCACCAGTGACCGAACTAGCGGGAGTTCGAGCGGGGAGCTGTTTTAT. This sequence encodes CATSDRTSGSSSGELFY.

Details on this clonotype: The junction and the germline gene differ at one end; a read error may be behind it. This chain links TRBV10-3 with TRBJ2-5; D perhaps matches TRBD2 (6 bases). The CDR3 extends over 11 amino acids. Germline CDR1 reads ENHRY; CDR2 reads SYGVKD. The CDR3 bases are TGTGTCATCAGTTGGGGGGAGGCCCAGTACTTC. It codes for CVISWGEAQYF.